This TCR beta chain was profiled in a study of T-cell reconstitution after alpha-beta-depleted transplantation in children. Preparing the TCRbeta library involved the use of unique molecular identifiers. TCRdb re-called the PCR reads through MiXCR, storing one row per CDR3 protein. The sample lists about 400,000 distinct CDR3 sequences, around 21% occurring once. This CDR3 is built from 12 residues. Between the trimmed V and J ends, which lost 4 bases and 8 bases, there was a span of 14 bases. Germline V CDR1 and CDR2: SQVTM, ANQGSEA. This clonotype was found a few times. This specimen consisted of PBMCs from the stem cell graft donor, obtained from the stem cell graft. The chain combines TRBV29-1 with TRBJ1-1; D may be TRBD1 (5 bases). The sequence came from a human donor who donated a stem cell graft to a child with acute myeloid leukemia. The CDR3 loop reads CSVGGFRTEAFF. The CDR3 bases are TGCAGCGTTGGGGGGTTCAGGACCGAAGCTTTCTTT.